These 12 T cell receptor beta chains came from one sample sequenced in a study of CD8+CD57+ T cells in acquired aplastic anemia. Profiles of TCR beta VDJ and CDR3 were generated from a genomic DNA template. TCRdb re-derived calls from the reads in MiXCR, one entry per CDR3 protein. The sample has about 200,000 distinct CDR3 sequences, approximately 51% seen once; the top ten hold 15% to 20%. Whoever was chosen for sequencing had shown CD8+CD57+ cell expansion by flow cytometry. Sequenced sample: sorted CD4+, CD8+, or CD8+CD57+ T cells (not recorded which) from PBMCs. The source is a human donor with aplastic anemia.

This clonotype was detected a few times. The J gene is TRBJ1-5, the V gene TRBV2, with D possibly TRBD1 on 5 matching bases. This CDR3 region has 14 residues. V gave up 4 bases and J gave up 3 bases, with 10 bases separating them. The V gene's germline CDR1 is SNHLY and CDR2 FYNNEI. The CDR3 nucleotides are TGTGCCAGCAGTGGGGTAGGGGTCAATCAGCCCCAGCATTTT. It codes for CASSGVGVNQPQHF.

Details on this clonotype: A read error may produce the germline difference seen at one junction end. This rearrangement joins TRBV5-1 to TRBJ1-4; D possibly corresponds to TRBD1 (6 bases). CDR1 SGHRS and CDR2 YFSETQ come from the germline V gene. The CDR3 spans 16 residues. CDR3 protein: CASSLEPQGPNEKLFF. Here the CDR3 DNA reads TGTGCCAGCAGCTTGGAACCACAGGGCCCGAATGAAAAACTGTTTTTT.

The J gene is TRBJ2-7, the V gene TRBV10-3; 9 bases agree with TRBD1. The germline gives CDR1 ENHRY, CDR2 SYGVKD. The CDR3 spans 13 residues. V dropped 6 bases and J dropped 4; count of bases not matched to a gene: 4. Here the CDR3 reads CAISGTGIYEQYF. The CDR3 DNA reads as TGTGCCATCAGCGGGACAGGGATTTACGAGCAGTACTTC.

This clonotype has at least ten counts. The V and J genes are TRBV2 and TRBJ1-6; 9 bases align to TRBD1. The V gene's germline CDR1 is SNHLY and CDR2 FYNNEI. This CDR3 spans 14 amino acids. Trimming took 7 bases from V and 10 from J; bases not matched to a gene: 8. The CDR3: CASTLQGALSPLHF. CDR3 DNA: TGTGCCAGCACCCTACAGGGGGCCTTATCACCCCTCCACTTT.

The chain employs TRBV7-2 and TRBJ2-2; D is perhaps TRBD2 (5 bases). This CDR3 contains 14 residues. The V gene lost 6 bases and the J gene lost 3 bases, with 11 bases spanning the gap. Germline loops: CDR1 SGHTA, CDR2 FQGNSA. The CDR3: CASRGGRDTGELFF. The CDR3, as DNA: TGTGCCAGCAGAGGAGGTCGGGACACCGGGGAGCTGTTTTTT. The whole variable domain, filled in from reference TRBV7-2 and TRBJ2-2, reads GAGVSQSPSNKVTEKGKDVELRCDPISGHTALYWYRQSLGQGLEFLIYFQGNSAPDKSGLPSDRFSAERTGGSVSTLTIQRTQQEDSAVYLCASRGGRDTGELFFGEGSRLTVL.

In DNA, the CDR3 is TGCAGCGTTGAGGGAGTTTCAGGGTACCAAGAGACCCAGTACTTC. Translated: CSVEGVSGYQETQYF. The chain couples TRBV29-1 to TRBJ2-5, with D possibly called TRBD1 or TRBD2 (5 bases each). This CDR3 is built from 15 residues. Per germline, CDR1 SQVTM and CDR2 ANQGSEA. Trimming shortened V by 3 bases and J by 0 bases, and 14 bases separated the two germline ends.

The chain has TRBV20-1 and TRBJ1-4, with a possible D match to TRBD1 (6 bases). Germline V lookup: CDR1 DFQATT, CDR2 SNEGSKA (reference sequence). V lost 6 bases to trimming and J lost 3 bases, with 17 bases between them. This CDR3 region has 15 residues. CDR3 sequence reads: CSARQAGVPNEKLFF. The CDR3 nucleotides are TGCAGTGCGCGACAGGCAGGGGTACCTAATGAAAAACTGTTTTTT.

J is TRBJ1-6 and V is TRBV25-1; 9 nucleotides match TRBD1. Germline trimming cut 6 bases from V and 5 bases from J; bases unmatched to any gene: 5. The CDR3 length is 15 residues. Germline V gene lookup returns CDR1 MGHDK and CDR2 SYGVNS. The CDR3 DNA is TGTGCCAGCAGCACCCGGGACAGGGATAATTCACCCCTCCACTTT. Its translation: CASSTRDRDNSPLHF.

This clonotype was seen repeatedly, ten times or more. The chain couples TRBV7-9 to TRBJ1-2, with D uncertain. Germline CDR1 is SEHNR and CDR2 is FQNEAQ (reference sequence). This CDR3 spans 13 amino acids. Trimming shortened V by 2 bases and J by 9 bases, and 13 bases separated the two germline ends. CDR3 region: CASSLIQGESYTF. CDR3 sequence (DNA): TGTGCCAGCAGCTTAATTCAAGGTGAAAGCTACACCTTC.

This clonotype occurred a few times. The gene calls are TRBV6-2 or TRBV6-3 and TRBJ1-1; D gene unclear. The V gene's germline CDR1 is MNHEY and CDR2 SVGEGT. The CDR3 length is 14 residues. V was clipped by 8 bases and J by 4 bases, with 17 bases between them. In DNA form, the CDR3 reads TGTGCCAGCTTGGCTCAAGCGATGAGCACTGAAGCTTTCTTT. It encodes CASLAQAMSTEAFF.

The rearrangement joins TRBV7-3 to TRBJ1-2; 8 nucleotides agree with TRBD1. Germline values: CDR1 SGHTA, CDR2 FQGTGA. The ends lost 5 bases at V and 8 bases at J; junction bases unmatched: 7. There are 13 residues in the CDR3. The CDR3 DNA is TGTGCCAGCAGCAACGGACAGGGTAACGGCTACACCTTC. Translating gives CASSNGQGNGYTF.

This clonotype was seen many times. In DNA form, the CDR3 reads TGTGCCAGCTGCTCGCAGGGGACCTATAATTCACCCCTCCACTTT. Amino acid sequence: CASCSQGTYNSPLHF. The V gene is TRBV27, the J gene TRBJ1-6; TRBD1 might be the D (6 bases). The V and J ends lost 8 bases and 2 bases respectively, with 13 bases between them. The CDR3 runs to 15 residues. CDR1 is MNHEY and CDR2 is SMNVEV in the germline V gene (reference sequence).